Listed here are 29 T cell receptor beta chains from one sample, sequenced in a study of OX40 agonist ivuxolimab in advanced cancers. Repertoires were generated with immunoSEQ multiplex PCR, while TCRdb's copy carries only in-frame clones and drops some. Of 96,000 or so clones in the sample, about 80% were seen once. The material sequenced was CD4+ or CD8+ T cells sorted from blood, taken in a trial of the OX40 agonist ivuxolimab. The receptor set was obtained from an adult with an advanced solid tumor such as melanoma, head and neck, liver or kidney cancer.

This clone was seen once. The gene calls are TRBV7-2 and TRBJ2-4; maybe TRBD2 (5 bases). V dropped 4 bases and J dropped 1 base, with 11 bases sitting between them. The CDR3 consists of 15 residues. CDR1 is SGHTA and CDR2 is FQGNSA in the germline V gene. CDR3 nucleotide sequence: TGTGCCAGCAGCTCTGAGGACTTCGCCAAAAACATTCAGTACTTC. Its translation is CASSSEDFAKNIQYF.

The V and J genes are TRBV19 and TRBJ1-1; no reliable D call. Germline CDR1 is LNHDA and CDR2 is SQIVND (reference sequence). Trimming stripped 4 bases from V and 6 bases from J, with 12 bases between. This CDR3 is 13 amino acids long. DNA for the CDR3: TGTGCCAGTAGTAAACCTGGAGGTCCTGAAGCTTTCTTT. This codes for CASSKPGGPEAFF.

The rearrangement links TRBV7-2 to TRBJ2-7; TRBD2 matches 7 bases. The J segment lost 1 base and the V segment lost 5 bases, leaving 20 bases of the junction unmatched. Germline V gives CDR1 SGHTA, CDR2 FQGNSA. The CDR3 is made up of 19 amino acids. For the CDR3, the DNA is TGTGCCAGCAGCACGGTAGGGTATAGCGGGTCGTCTGAGTCCTACGAGCAGTACTTC. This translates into CASSTVGYSGSSESYEQYF. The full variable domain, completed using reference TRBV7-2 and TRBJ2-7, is GAGVSQSPSNKVTEKGKDVELRCDPISGHTALYWYRQSLGQGLEFLIYFQGNSAPDKSGLPSDRFSAERTGGSVSTLTIQRTQQEDSAVYLCASSTVGYSGSSESYEQYFGPGTRLTVT.

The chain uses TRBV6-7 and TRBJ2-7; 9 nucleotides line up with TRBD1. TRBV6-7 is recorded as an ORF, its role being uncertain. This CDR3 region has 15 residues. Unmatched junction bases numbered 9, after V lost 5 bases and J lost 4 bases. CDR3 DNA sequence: TGTGCCAGCAGTACCCCCCGGGACAGGGAATACGAGCAGTACTTC. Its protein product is CASSTPRDREYEQYF.

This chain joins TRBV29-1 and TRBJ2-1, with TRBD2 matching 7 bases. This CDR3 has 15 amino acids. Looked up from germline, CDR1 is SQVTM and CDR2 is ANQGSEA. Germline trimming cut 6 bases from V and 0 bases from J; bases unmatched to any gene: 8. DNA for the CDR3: TGCAGCGTCGCCTTAGCGGGCCCCTCCTACAATGAGCAGTTCTTC. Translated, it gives CSVALAGPSYNEQFF.

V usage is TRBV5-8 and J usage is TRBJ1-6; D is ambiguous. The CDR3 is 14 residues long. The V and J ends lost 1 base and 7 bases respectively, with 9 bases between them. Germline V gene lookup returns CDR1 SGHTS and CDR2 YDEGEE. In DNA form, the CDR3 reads TGTGCCAGCAGCTTGTATTTACAGAATTCACCCCTCCACTTT. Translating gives CASSLYLQNSPLHF.

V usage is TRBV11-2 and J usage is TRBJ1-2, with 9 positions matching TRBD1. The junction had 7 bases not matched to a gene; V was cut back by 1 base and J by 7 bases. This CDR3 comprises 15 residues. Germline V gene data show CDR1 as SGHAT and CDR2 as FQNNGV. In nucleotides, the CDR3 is TGTGCCAGCAGCTTAGGGTTACAGGGGGCTCCTGGCTACACCTTC. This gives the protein CASSLGLQGAPGYTF.

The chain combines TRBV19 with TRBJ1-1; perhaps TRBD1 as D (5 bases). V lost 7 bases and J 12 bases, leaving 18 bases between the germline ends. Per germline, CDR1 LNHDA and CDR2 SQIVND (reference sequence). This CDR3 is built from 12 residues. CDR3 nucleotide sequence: TGTGCCAGTACCCCCAGCCGGGGGAGAACTTTCTTT. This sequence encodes CASTPSRGRTFF. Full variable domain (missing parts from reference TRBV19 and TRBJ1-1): DGGITQSPKYLFRKEGQNVTLSCEQNLNHDAMYWYRQDPGQGLRLIYYSQIVNDFQKGDIAEGYSVSREKKESFPLTVTSAQKNPTAFYLCASTPSRGRTFFGQGTRLTVV.

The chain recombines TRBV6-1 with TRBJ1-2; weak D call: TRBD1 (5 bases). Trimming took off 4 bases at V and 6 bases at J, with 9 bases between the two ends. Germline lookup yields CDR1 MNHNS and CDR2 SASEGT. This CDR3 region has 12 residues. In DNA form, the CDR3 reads TGTGCCAGCAGTGTGGCAGGGCATGGCTACACCTTC. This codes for CASSVAGHGYTF.

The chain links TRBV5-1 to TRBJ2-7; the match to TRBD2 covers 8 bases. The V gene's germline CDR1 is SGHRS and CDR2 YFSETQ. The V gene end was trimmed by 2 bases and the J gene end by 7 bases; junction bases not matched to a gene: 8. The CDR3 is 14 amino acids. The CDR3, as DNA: TGCGCCAGCAGCTTAGGCGTAGCGGGACTGGAGCAGTACTTC. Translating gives CASSLGVAGLEQYF.

CDR3 in DNA: TGTGCCAGCGGTCGGAGCGGGGGGGCCCCCACAGATACGCAGTATTTT. This sequence encodes CASGRSGGAPTDTQYF. The rearrangement joins TRBV19 to TRBJ2-3; 10 bases align to TRBD2. The CDR3 sequence is 16 residues long. CDR1 LNHDA and CDR2 SQIVND come from the germline V gene (reference sequence). The trim removed 9 bases at V and 2 bases at J, leaving 11 bases unmatched.

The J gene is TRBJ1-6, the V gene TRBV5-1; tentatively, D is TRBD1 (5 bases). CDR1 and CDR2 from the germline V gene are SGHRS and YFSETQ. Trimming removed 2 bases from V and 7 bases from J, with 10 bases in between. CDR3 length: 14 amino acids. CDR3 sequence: CASSLSQGNSPLHF. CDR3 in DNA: TGCGCCAGCAGCTTAAGTCAGGGAAATTCACCCCTCCACTTT.

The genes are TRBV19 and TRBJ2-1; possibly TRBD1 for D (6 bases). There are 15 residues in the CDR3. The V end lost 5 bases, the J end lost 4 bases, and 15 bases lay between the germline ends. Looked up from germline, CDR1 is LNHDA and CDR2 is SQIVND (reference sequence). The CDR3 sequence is CASSAQGTSYNEQFF. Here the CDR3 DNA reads TGTGCCAGTAGTGCACAGGGTACATCTTACAATGAGCAGTTCTTC.

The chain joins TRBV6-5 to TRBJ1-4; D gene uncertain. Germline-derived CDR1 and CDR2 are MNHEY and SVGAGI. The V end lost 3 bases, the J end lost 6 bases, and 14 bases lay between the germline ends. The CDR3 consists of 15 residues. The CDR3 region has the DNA TGTGCCAGCAGTTATGAGGGCCGCCGTCATGAAAAACTGTTTTTT. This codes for CASSYEGRRHEKLFF.

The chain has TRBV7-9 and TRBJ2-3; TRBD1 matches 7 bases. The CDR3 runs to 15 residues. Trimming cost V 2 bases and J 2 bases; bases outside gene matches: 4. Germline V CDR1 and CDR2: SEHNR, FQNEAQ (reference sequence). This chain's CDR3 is CASSLQGVITDTQYF. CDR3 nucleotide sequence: TGTGCCAGCAGCTTACAGGGGGTGATCACAGATACGCAGTATTTT.

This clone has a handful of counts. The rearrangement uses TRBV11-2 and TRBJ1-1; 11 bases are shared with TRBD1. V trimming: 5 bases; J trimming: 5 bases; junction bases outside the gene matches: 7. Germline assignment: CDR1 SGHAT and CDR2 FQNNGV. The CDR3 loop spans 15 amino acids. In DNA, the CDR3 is TGTGCCAGCAGCCCGGACAGGGGGCATGGGACTGAAGCTTTCTTT. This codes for CASSPDRGHGTEAFF.

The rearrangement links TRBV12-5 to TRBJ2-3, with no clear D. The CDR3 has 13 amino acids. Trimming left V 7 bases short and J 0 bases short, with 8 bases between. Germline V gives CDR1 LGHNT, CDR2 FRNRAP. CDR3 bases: TGTGCTAGTGCCTCGGACAGCACAGATACGCAGTATTTT. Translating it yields CASASDSTDTQYF.

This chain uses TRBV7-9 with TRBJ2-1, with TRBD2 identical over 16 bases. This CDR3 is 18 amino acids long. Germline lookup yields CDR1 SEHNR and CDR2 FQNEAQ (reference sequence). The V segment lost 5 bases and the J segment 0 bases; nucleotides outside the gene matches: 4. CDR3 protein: CASSPGTSGGASYNEQFF. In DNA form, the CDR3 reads TGTGCCAGCAGCCCGGGGACTAGCGGGGGGGCCTCCTACAATGAGCAGTTCTTC.

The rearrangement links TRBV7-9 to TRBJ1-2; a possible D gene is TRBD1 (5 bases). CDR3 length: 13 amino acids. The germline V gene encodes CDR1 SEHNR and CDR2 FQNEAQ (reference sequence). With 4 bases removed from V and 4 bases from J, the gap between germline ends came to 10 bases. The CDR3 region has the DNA TGTGCCAGCAGCTCGCGGGACCTCTATGGCTACACCTTC. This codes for CASSSRDLYGYTF. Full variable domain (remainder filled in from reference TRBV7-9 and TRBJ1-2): DTGVSQNPRHKITKRGQNVTFRCDPISEHNRLYWYRQTLGQGPEFLTYFQNEAQLEKSRLLSDRFSAERPKGSFSTLEIQRTEQGDSAMYLCASSSRDLYGYTFGSGTRLTVV.

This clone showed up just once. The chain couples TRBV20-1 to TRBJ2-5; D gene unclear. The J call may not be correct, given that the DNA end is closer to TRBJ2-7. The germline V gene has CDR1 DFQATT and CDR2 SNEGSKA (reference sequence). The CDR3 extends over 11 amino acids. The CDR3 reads CSARANYEQYF. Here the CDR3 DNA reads TGCAGTGCTAGAGCTAACTACGAGCAGTACTTC.

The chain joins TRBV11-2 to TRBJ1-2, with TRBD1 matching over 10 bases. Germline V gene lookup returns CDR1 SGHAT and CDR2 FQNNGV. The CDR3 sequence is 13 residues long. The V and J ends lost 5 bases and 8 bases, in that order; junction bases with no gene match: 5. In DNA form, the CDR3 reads TGTGCCAGCAGCGTCGACAGGGGGCAAGGCTACACCTTC. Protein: CASSVDRGQGYTF.

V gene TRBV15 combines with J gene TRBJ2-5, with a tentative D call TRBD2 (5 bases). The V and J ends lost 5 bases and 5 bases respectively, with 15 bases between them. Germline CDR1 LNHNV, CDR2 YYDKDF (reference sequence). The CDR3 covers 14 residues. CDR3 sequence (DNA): TGTGCCACCAGCGCCCGGGAACCAGAGGAGACCCAGTACTTC. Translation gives CATSAREPEETQYF.

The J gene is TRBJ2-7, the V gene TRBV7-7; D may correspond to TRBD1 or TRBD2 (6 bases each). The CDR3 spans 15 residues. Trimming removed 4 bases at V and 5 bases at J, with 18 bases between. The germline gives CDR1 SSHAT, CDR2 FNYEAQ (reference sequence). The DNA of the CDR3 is TGTGCCAGCAGCTACTTGCTGGGGGGCGGGCACGAGCAGTACTTC. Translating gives CASSYLLGGGHEQYF.

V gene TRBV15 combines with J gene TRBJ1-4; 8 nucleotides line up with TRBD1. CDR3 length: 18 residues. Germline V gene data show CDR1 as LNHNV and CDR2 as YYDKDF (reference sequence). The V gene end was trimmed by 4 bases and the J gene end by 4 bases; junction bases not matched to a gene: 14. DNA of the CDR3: TGTGCCACCAGCAAGGGACAGGAGATTCCTCAGGGTAATGAAAAACTGTTTTTT. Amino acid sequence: CATSKGQEIPQGNEKLFF.

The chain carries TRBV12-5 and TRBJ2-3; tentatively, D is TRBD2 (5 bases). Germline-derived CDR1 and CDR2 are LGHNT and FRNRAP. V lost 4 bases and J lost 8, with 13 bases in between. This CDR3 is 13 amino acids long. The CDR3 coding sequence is TGTGCTAGTGGTTCTCTCACACTAGGTACGCAGTATTTT. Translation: CASGSLTLGTQYF.

This CDR3 is CASSDQGVTEAFF. The CDR3 DNA sequence: TGTGCCAGCAGTGACCAAGGCGTCACTGAAGCTTTCTTT. This chain links TRBV2 with TRBJ1-1; D unclear. Trimming took 3 bases from V and 4 from J, leaving 9 bases between them. The CDR3 sequence is 13 residues long. The germline V gene has CDR1 SNHLY and CDR2 FYNNEI.

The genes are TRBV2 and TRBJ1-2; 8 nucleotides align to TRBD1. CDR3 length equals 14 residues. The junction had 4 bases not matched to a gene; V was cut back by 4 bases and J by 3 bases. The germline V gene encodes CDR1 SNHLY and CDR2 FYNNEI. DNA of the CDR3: TGTGCCAGCAGTGGGGGACAGGCCTACTATGGCTACACCTTC. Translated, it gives CASSGGQAYYGYTF.

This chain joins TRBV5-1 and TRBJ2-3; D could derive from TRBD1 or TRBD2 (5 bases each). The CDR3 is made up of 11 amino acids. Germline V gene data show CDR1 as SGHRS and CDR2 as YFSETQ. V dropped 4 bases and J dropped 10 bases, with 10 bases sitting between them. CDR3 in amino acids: CASSHLGAQYF. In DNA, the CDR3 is TGCGCCAGCAGCCACCTGGGGGCGCAGTATTTT.

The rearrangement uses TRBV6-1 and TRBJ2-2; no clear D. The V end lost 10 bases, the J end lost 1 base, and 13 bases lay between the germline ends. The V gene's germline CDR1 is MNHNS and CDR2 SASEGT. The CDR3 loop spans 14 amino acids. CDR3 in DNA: TGTGCCACCAGCTACCCCGAGAACACCGGGGAGCTGTTTTTT. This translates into CATSYPENTGELFF.